The present T cell receptor beta chain was sequenced within a study of T cell clonality in common variable immunodeficiency. Notes on the study in general: Fewer deletions and N-nucleotide insertions were reportedly seen in common variable immunodeficiency TCR beta sequences.

Profiling relied on immunoSEQ multiplex PCR, and the TCRdb table lists in-frame clones only, not all of them. Singletons are absent from the sample, which has 25,000 to 35,000 clones. This clone has ten or more counts. The target antigen is unknown. The read comes to an end 3 residues before the CDR3 does, leaving the germline J gene to fill in the end. From germline, CDR1 is GTSNPN and CDR2 SVGIG (reference sequence). The length of the CDR3 is 14 residues. V was pared by 2 bases and J by 4 bases, with 5 bases of the junction left unmatched. This sequence originates from a human donor with common variable immunodeficiency. Sequenced material: peripheral blood mononuclear cells. This sequence joins TRBV30 and TRBJ2-5; 9 bases are shared with TRBD1. Partial CDR3 DNA: TGTGCCTGGAGTCGTACAGGGGGCCGAGAGACC. Residues: CAWSRTGGRET. The whole CDR3 sequence is CAWSRTGGRETQYF.